A selection of T cell receptor beta chains follows, all from one sample in a study of blood T cell repertoires in COVID-19. Here immunoSEQ multiplex PCR was the method, and the copy in TCRdb shows in-frame clones only, minus some. The sample holds about 280,000 clones; roughly 80% are singletons and the top ten take roughly 5.3%. Sequenced: PBMCs or T cells enriched from blood (not recorded which). The receptors originated from a man aged 35 to 55 who had been exposed to COVID-19. Each CDR3 is given with its conserved first and last residue. A D gene is named only where the DNA matches it firmly. Clone size is shown for a subset of rows, as once, few, many or a class of expanded clone.

v_gene	j_gene	d_gene	abundance	CDR3nt	CDR3aa
TRBV30	TRBJ2-3	.	.	TGTGCCTGGAGTAAGGGGGACTATATTGTCACAGATACGCAGTATTTT	CAWSKGDYIVTDTQYF
TRBV20-1	TRBJ2-3	.	.	TGCAGTGCTAGCGGGACAGATACGCAGTATTTT	CSASGTDTQYF
TRBV3-1/TRBV3-2	TRBJ2-2	.	.	TGTGCCAGCCCCAATCGGGCCGGGGAGCTGTTTTTT	CASPNRAGELFF
TRBV9	TRBJ2-5	TRBD2	.	TGTGCCAGCAGCGTTGGTCCGGGACTAGACGTAGAGACCCAGTACTTC	CASSVGPGLDVETQYF
TRBV7-6	TRBJ2-3	TRBD2	.	TGTGCCAGCAGCTCTATAGCGGGAGGAGGGTTTAGCACAGATACGCAGTATTTT	CASSSIAGGGFSTDTQYF
TRBV5-5	TRBJ1-5	.	.	TGTGCCAGCAGCCCGTTCCCGGATCAGCCCCAGCATTTT	CASSPFPDQPQHF
TRBV5-1	TRBJ2-6	.	few	TGCGCCAGCAGCTTGCGCTCTGGGGCCAACGTCCTGACTTTC	CASSLRSGANVLTF
TRBV27	TRBJ2-7	TRBD1	.	TGTGCCAGCAGTAAAAAGACCCAGGGACAGGGGCTTTCCTACGAGCAGTACTTC	CASSKKTQGQGLSYEQYF
TRBV7-9	TRBJ2-3	.	.	TGTGCCAGCAGCTTTTCGACCGAACAGCTCGTTTTCACAGATACGCAGTATTTT	CASSFSTEQLVFTDTQYF
TRBV27	TRBJ1-6	TRBD1	.	TGTGCCAGCAGCGGAATCGCCGGGACAGGGTGGGGAAAGGGGAGTTCACCCCTCCACTTT	CASSGIAGTGWGKGSSPLHF
TRBV18	TRBJ1-4	TRBD1	.	TGTGCCAGCTCATCGGGGACAGTAATTGCAACTAATGAAAAACTGTTTTTT	CASSSGTVIATNEKLFF
TRBV7-2	TRBJ2-2	.	.	TGTGCCAGCAGCTTAATCCCGGGAGCCCTCACCGGGGAGCTGTTTTTT	CASSLIPGALTGELFF
TRBV6-5	TRBJ2-1	.	.	TGTGCCAGCACCCAGAGGTATAACTCCTACAATGAGCAGTTCTTC	CASTQRYNSYNEQFF
TRBV7-9	TRBJ1-1	.	few	TGTGCCAGCAGCTTAGGCCCGAGGAACACTGAAGCTTTCTTT	CASSLGPRNTEAFF
TRBV27	TRBJ1-2	.	.	TGTGCCAGCAGTTTATCGGTTACAGGGTACTGTGGCTACACCTTC	CASSLSVTGYCGYTF
TRBV27	TRBJ1-5	TRBD1	.	TGTGCCAGCAAACCGGGACAGATGATAAATCAGCCCCAGCATTTT	CASKPGQMINQPQHF
TRBV9	TRBJ2-1	TRBD2	few	TGTGCCAGCAGCCCTGGGACTAGCATGGCCTACAATGAGCAGTTCTTC	CASSPGTSMAYNEQFF
TRBV27	TRBJ1-5	.	few	TGTGCCAGCAGTCCATACAGGGACGGGCAGCCCCAGCATTTT	CASSPYRDGQPQHF
TRBV16	TRBJ1-5	.	.	TGTGCCAGCAGCCAATTCTCTGGCGGAGGTCAGCCCCAGCATTTT	CASSQFSGGGQPQHF
TRBV6-7	TRBJ1-4	.	.	TGTGCCAGCAGTGCTGGACTCATGAATGAAAAACTGTTTTTT	CASSAGLMNEKLFF
TRBV6-7	TRBJ2-7	.	.	TGTGCCAGCATCAAAAATAGATACGACAGATCTTACGAGCAGTACTTC	CASIKNRYDRSYEQYF
TRBV29-1	TRBJ1-3	.	.	TGCAGCGTTGAAGCCCCAGGAAACACCATATATTTT	CSVEAPGNTIYF
TRBV30	TRBJ2-5	.	.	TGTGCCTGGAGTGTAGACAGCCAAGAGACCCAGTACTTC	CAWSVDSQETQYF
TRBV6-5	TRBJ2-7	TRBD1	.	TGTGCCAGCAGTTACTCCGGGACAGGGGGCTACGAGCAGTACTTC	CASSYSGTGGYEQYF
TRBV5-4	TRBJ2-3	.	many	TGTGCCAGCAGCTTGGGGGGAGCAGGATTCACAGATACGCAGTATTTT	CASSLGGAGFTDTQYF
TRBV18	TRBJ2-1	TRBD2	.	TGTGCCAGCTCACCCGACACTAGCGGGAGTTTATACAATGAGCAGTTCTTC	CASSPDTSGSLYNEQFF
TRBV30	TRBJ2-5	TRBD2	.	TGTGCCTGGAGGGTAGCGGGAGTAGAGACCCAGTACTTC	CAWRVAGVETQYF
TRBV2	TRBJ2-3	TRBD2	.	TGTGCCAGCAGTGAAATTCTAGCGGGGACAGATACGCAGTATTTT	CASSEILAGTDTQYF
TRBV7-8	TRBJ1-5	.	few	TGTGCCAGCAGCTTAGTTCCAGGTTCTCAGCCCCAGCATTTT	CASSLVPGSQPQHF
TRBV18	TRBJ1-5	TRBD1	few	TGTGCCAGCTCACTAACAGGGGCGGATCAGCCCCAGCATTTT	CASSLTGADQPQHF
TRBV7-6	TRBJ1-2	TRBD1	.	TGTGCCAGCAGCTTGACTGGGACAGGCGAGGGCTACACCTTC	CASSLTGTGEGYTF
TRBV25-1	TRBJ1-1	TRBD1	.	TGTGCCAGCAGTGAATCCCGACAGGGGGCAGGAACTGAAGCTTTCTTT	CASSESRQGAGTEAFF
TRBV19	TRBJ2-7	TRBD1	once	TGTGCCAGTAGTATTCTCCCAGGACAGGGGGAGCACGAGCAGTACTTC	CASSILPGQGEHEQYF
TRBV6-5	TRBJ1-1	.	.	TGTGCCAGCAGTATGCAGGGACAGAACACTGAAGCTTTCTTT	CASSMQGQNTEAFF
TRBV10-3	TRBJ1-2	TRBD1	.	TGTGCCATCAGGGCACAGGGGGTAGACTATGGCTACACCTTC	CAIRAQGVDYGYTF
TRBV6-5	TRBJ2-4	TRBD2	once	TGTGCCAGCAGCCTAGCGGTAGCCAAAAACATTCAGTACTTC	CASSLAVAKNIQYF
TRBV5-1	TRBJ1-6	.	few	TGCGCCAGCAGCTTGGATCCAGGTTTTGGTTCACCCCTCCACTTT	CASSLDPGFGSPLHF
TRBV2	TRBJ1-2	.	.	TGTGCCAGCAGTCCGACAGAAAGGTATGGCTACACCTTC	CASSPTERYGYTF
TRBV2	TRBJ1-5	.	.	TGTGCCAGCAGTGAAGGAGGAAGTCAGCCCCAGCATTTT	CASSEGGSQPQHF
TRBV18	TRBJ2-2	TRBD1	.	TGTGCCAGCTCACCACTACAGGGGCCCCTAGCCGGGGAGCTGTTTTTT	CASSPLQGPLAGELFF
TRBV7-2	TRBJ2-7	.	.	TGTGCCAGCAGCTTAGTTGTGGGAGCCAACTACGAGCAGTACTTC	CASSLVVGANYEQYF
TRBV5-4	TRBJ1-4	TRBD1	.	TGTGCCAGCAGCCCTACAGGGGGACGTGAAAAACTGTTTTTT	CASSPTGGREKLFF
TRBV30	TRBJ2-1	TRBD2	.	TGTGCCTGGAGTGGTGTTAGGCTAGCGGGGTATGAGCAGTTCTTC	CAWSGVRLAGYEQFF
TRBV30	TRBJ2-7	.	.	TGTGCCTCTAAGAGCGCATACGAGCAGTACTTC	CASKSAYEQYF
TRBV6-6	TRBJ2-6	TRBD1	.	TGTGCCAGCAGTCATATCGCCGGGACAGTCTTCTCTGGGGCCAACGTCCTGACTTTC	CASSHIAGTVFSGANVLTF
TRBV5-6	TRBJ2-7	.	.	TGTGCCAGCAGCTATGTGACTCTTCGCGAGCAGTACTTC	CASSYVTLREQYF
TRBV7-7	TRBJ2-1	TRBD1	.	TGTGCTAGCAGCCGGGACAGGGTCGGTCATGAGCAGTTCTTC	CASSRDRVGHEQFF
TRBV29-1	TRBJ1-1	.	few	TGCAGCGTATGGGACATTTCCACTGAAGCTTTCTTT	CSVWDISTEAFF
TRBV7-9	TRBJ1-5	TRBD1	.	TGTGCCAGCAGCTTAGGGGACAGGGGCAATCAGCCCCAGCATTTT	CASSLGDRGNQPQHF